Presented here are 20 T cell receptor beta chains from one specimen sequenced in a study of blood T cell repertoires in COVID-19. Some clones are missing from TCRdb's copy, which holds only in-frame ones; the method was immunoSEQ multiplex PCR. The sample has 210,000 or so clones, approximately 84% seen once; the top ten hold 6% to 8.5%. Material for sequencing was peripheral blood. The receptors come from a woman in her 50s with active or convalescent COVID-19.

The gene calls are TRBV24-1 and TRBJ2-7, with a possible D match to TRBD1 (7 bases). CDR1 and CDR2 (germline): KGHDR, SFDVKD. Deletions cut 4 bases from V and 4 bases from J, with 19 bases between. The CDR3 sequence is 16 residues long. CDR3 DNA: TGTGCCACCAGTGAGCCACCAGAGACAGGGAGGTACGAGCAGTACTTC. Its translation: CATSEPPETGRYEQYF.

This clone was observed a single time. The genes are TRBV11-2 and TRBJ2-7; D not resolved. The length of the CDR3 is 12 residues. Germline V gene sequence: CDR1 SGHAT, CDR2 FQNNGV. Trimming shortened V by 2 bases and J by 7 bases, and 9 bases separated the two germline ends. For the CDR3, the DNA is TGTGCCAGCAGCTTACCATCTAGAGAGCAGTACGTC. It codes for CASSLPSREQYV.

The chain carries TRBV28 and TRBJ2-7; D unclear. The CDR3 is made up of 12 amino acids. Per the germline V gene, CDR1 is MDHEN and CDR2 is SYDVKM. Trimming cost V 5 bases and J 3 bases, with 8 bases left between them. The CDR3 DNA reads TGTGCCAGCAGTCGACAAAGCTACGAGCAGTACTTC. Encoded protein: CASSRQSYEQYF.

V usage is TRBV6-5 and J usage is TRBJ2-5, with TRBD2 matching over 8 bases. Germline CDR1 reads MNHEY; CDR2 reads SVGAGI. The V gene end was trimmed by 5 bases and the J gene end by 0 bases; junction bases not matched to a gene: 5. This CDR3 contains 15 residues. The CDR3 reads CASSRGGLYQETQYF. The CDR3 DNA reads as TGTGCCAGCAGTCGGGGGGGCCTGTACCAAGAGACCCAGTACTTC.

The chain joins TRBV12-5 to TRBJ2-5; 14 bases line up with TRBD2. Unmatched junction bases numbered 1, after V lost 3 bases and J lost 1 base. This CDR3 has 16 residues. Germline CDR1 and CDR2: LGHNT and FRNRAP. The CDR3 spells CASGFGLAGGQETQYF. CDR3 nucleotide sequence: TGTGCTAGTGGTTTCGGACTAGCGGGGGGCCAAGAGACCCAGTACTTC.

In this sample, this clone turned up once. The rearrangement uses TRBV19 and TRBJ1-3; unclear D gene. With 5 bases removed from V and 4 bases from J, the gap between germline ends came to 9 bases. The CDR3 runs 13 residues. Germline V CDR1 and CDR2: LNHDA, SQIVND (reference sequence). The CDR3 coding sequence is TGTGCCAGTAGTCCAAGAGCCGGAAACACCATATATTTT. As protein: CASSPRAGNTIYF.

The chain is built from TRBV29-1 and TRBJ1-2; TRBD1 matches at 8 bases. Germline-derived CDR1 and CDR2 are SQVTM and ANQGSEA. V shed 7 bases and J 2 bases; nucleotides not matched to a gene: 6. This CDR3 has 13 amino acids. CDR3 DNA sequence: TGCAGCGGAACGGACAGGGCGAACTATGGCTACACCTTC. This encodes CSGTDRANYGYTF. The full variable domain, in which reference TRBV29-1 and TRBJ1-2 provide the parts outside the CDR3, is SAVISQKPSRDICQRGTSLTIQCQVDSQVTMMFWYRQQPGQSLTLIATANQGSEATYESGFVIDKFPISRPNLTFSTLTVSNMSPEDSSIYLCSGTDRANYGYTFGSGTRLTVV.

The chain links TRBV12-3 or TRBV12-4 to TRBJ1-2; 8 bases fit TRBD1. Trimming removed 8 bases from V and 7 bases from J; junction bases left unmatched: 9. This CDR3 has 13 residues. The CDR3 loop reads CASRDRLGVGYTF. CDR3 coding DNA: TGTGCCAGCCGGGACAGGCTCGGGGTTGGCTACACCTTC.

The chain has TRBV5-1 and TRBJ1-3; D remains unclear. The CDR3 contains 16 residues. Trimming left V 0 bases short and J 0 bases short, with 10 bases between. Germline loops: CDR1 SGHRS, CDR2 YFSETQ. Here the CDR3 reads CASSLGLTGSGNTIYF. CDR3 sequence (DNA): TGCGCCAGCAGCTTGGGGCTGACGGGCTCTGGAAACACCATATATTTT.

The chain has TRBV9 and TRBJ1-6; the match to TRBD1 covers 7 bases. Germline CDR1 and CDR2: SGDLS and YYNGEE. V was pared by 3 bases and J by 5 bases, with 5 bases of the junction left unmatched. The CDR3 totals 15 residues. The CDR3 DNA is TGTGCCAGCAGCGGCGACAGGGAGGATAATTCACCCCTCCACTTT. This gives the protein CASSGDREDNSPLHF.

The CDR3 DNA sequence: TGTGCCAGCAGCCAAGATCAGGGAGGGGTCACCGGGGAGCTGTTTTTT. Translation: CASSQDQGGVTGELFF. V and J are TRBV4-2 and TRBJ2-2; 7 bases agree with TRBD2. Per germline, CDR1 LGHNA and CDR2 YNFKEQ. V lost 0 bases to trimming and J lost 4 bases; unmatched junction nucleotides: 5. The CDR3 consists of 16 residues.

This clone was seen a single time. This chain uses TRBV5-1 with TRBJ2-3; D is ambiguous. Germline assignment: CDR1 SGHRS and CDR2 YFSETQ. This CDR3 has 12 amino acids. Trimming pared 4 bases from V and 2 bases from J, leaving 5 bases between. In DNA form, the CDR3 reads TGCGCCAGCAGCATCTCCACAGATACGCAGTATTTT. This encodes CASSISTDTQYF.

For the CDR3, the DNA is TGTGCCAGCACTCTAGGCCCGAACACTGAAGCTTTCTTT. Protein: CASTLGPNTEAFF. The genes are TRBV6-5 and TRBJ1-1; D not certain. CDR3 length: 13 amino acids. From germline, CDR1 is MNHEY and CDR2 SVGAGI. Trimming stripped 7 bases from V and 1 base from J, with 10 bases between.

This chain uses TRBV29-1 with TRBJ2-2; tentative D call: TRBD1 (6 bases). Between the trimmed V and J ends, which lost 5 bases and 1 base, there was a span of 11 bases. This CDR3 has 14 amino acids. Germline loops: CDR1 SQVTM, CDR2 ANQGSEA. The CDR3 nucleotides read TGCAGCGTTTTCAGGGGCCGGAACACCGGGGAGCTGTTTTTT. Its protein product is CSVFRGRNTGELFF.

J is TRBJ2-7 and V is TRBV5-1; 8 bases map to TRBD2. With 3 bases clipped from V and 3 bases from J, the junction kept 5 bases outside the gene matches. From germline, CDR1 is SGHRS and CDR2 YFSETQ. This CDR3 has 14 residues. The CDR3 DNA reads TGCGCCAGCAGCTCTGGGCTAGCGGGCTACGAGCAGTACTTC. This translates into CASSSGLAGYEQYF. Supplemented by reference TRBV5-1 and TRBJ2-7, the full variable domain reads KAGVTQTPRYLIKTRGQQVTLSCSPISGHRSVSWYQQTPGQGLQFLFEYFSETQRNKGNFPGRFSGRQFSNSRSEMNVSTLELGDSALYLCASSSGLAGYEQYFGPGTRLTVT.

The V and J genes are TRBV5-4 and TRBJ2-6; D perhaps matches TRBD2 (7 bases). With 0 bases removed from V and 3 bases from J, the gap between germline ends came to 13 bases. This CDR3 contains 17 residues. CDR1 and CDR2 from the germline V gene are SGHNT and YYREEE (reference sequence). CDR3 nucleotides: TGTGCCAGCAGCTTGGGCCCCGGGGGGCTTGGGGCCAACGTCCTGACTTTC. It codes for CASSLGPGGLGANVLTF.

This chain connects TRBV3-1 (or the pseudogene TRBV3-2) to TRBJ1-3; D is ambiguous. The CDR3 runs 13 residues. CDR1 LGHDT and CDR2 YNNKEL come from the germline V gene (reference sequence). The V end was cut by 3 bases, the J end by 4 bases, with 7 bases between. Here the CDR3 DNA reads TGTGCCAGCAGCCATTACCGGGGAAACACCATATATTTT. Encoded protein: CASSHYRGNTIYF.

This sequence joins TRBV3-1 (or the pseudogene TRBV3-2) and TRBJ1-2, with D possibly matching TRBD1 (6 bases). This CDR3 contains 15 residues. V lost 3 bases and J lost 2, with 13 bases in between. The V gene's germline CDR1 is LGHDT and CDR2 YNNKEL (reference sequence). The CDR3 DNA reads as TGTGCCAGCAGCCAGGGGGCCAGACAGAACTATGGCTACACCTTC. Translated: CASSQGARQNYGYTF.

The V call is TRBV5-8, the J call TRBJ2-1, with TRBD2 identical over 9 bases. Germline loops: CDR1 SGHTS, CDR2 YDEGEE. This CDR3 comprises 17 residues. Unmatched junction bases numbered 5, after V lost 0 bases and J lost 1 base. The CDR3 protein is CASSLGETSGSYNEQFF. CDR3 bases: TGTGCCAGCAGCTTGGGGGAGACTAGCGGATCCTACAATGAGCAGTTCTTC. The variable domain in full, completed from reference TRBV5-8 and TRBJ2-1, reads EAGVTQSPTHLIKTRGQQATLRCSPISGHTSVYWYQQALGLGLQFLLWYDEGEERNRGNFPPRFSGRQFPNYSSELNVNALELEDSALYLCASSLGETSGSYNEQFFGPGTRLTVL.

In this sample, this clone turned up many times. The chain uses TRBV11-1 and TRBJ2-2; the match to TRBD1 covers 11 bases. The CDR3 totals 14 residues. Trimming cost V 11 bases and J 5 bases; bases outside gene matches: 7. The germline gives CDR1 SGHAT, CDR2 FQDESV (reference sequence). The CDR3 DNA reads TGTGCCTGCCAGGACAGGGGGCGTACCGGGGAGCTGTTTTTT. Amino acid sequence: CACQDRGRTGELFF.